These T cell receptor beta chains were read from a single sample in a study of blood T cell repertoires in COVID-19. The assay was immunoSEQ multiplex PCR, and TCRdb's table has in-frame clones only and misses some. Altogether over 120,000 clones are present, just over 85% being singletons, with the ten largest covering roughly 4.3%. Sequencing was performed on PBMCs or T cells enriched from blood (not recorded which). The receptors originated from a man in his fifties or sixties who had recovered from COVID-19. The CDR3 runs from the conserved cysteine through the conserved F or W. D genes are given only for firm matches. Rows may omit the clone size; those that give it use once, few, many or a size class.

clone_size	v_call	d_call	j_call	cdr3_nt	cdr3_aa
few	TRBV7-9	-	TRBJ1-2	TGTGCCAGCAGCTTACGGAACTATGGCTACACCTTC	CASSLRNYGYTF
-	TRBV28	-	TRBJ1-6	TGTGCCAGCAGTCTATCAGGGGCATGGTCACCCCTCCACTTT	CASSLSGAWSPLHF
-	TRBV4-1	TRBD1	TRBJ1-5	TGCGCCAGCAGCCAATTACCGGGACAGGGGAGGAGGCAGCCCCAGCATTTT	CASSQLPGQGRRQPQHF
-	TRBV28	TRBD1	TRBJ2-4	TGTGCCAGCAGGACCGGGACAGTCAAAAACATTCAGTACTTC	CASRTGTVKNIQYF
once	TRBV4-3	TRBD2	TRBJ2-1	TGCGCCAGCAGCCAAGAAATTAGCGGGGGGGTTGATGAGCAGTTCTTC	CASSQEISGGVDEQFF
-	TRBV12-3/TRBV12-4	TRBD1	TRBJ1-1	TGTGCCAGCCGATCGACAGGGCAGTATGAAGCTTTCTTT	CASRSTGQYEAFF
-	TRBV23-1	TRBD1	TRBJ1-2	TGCGCCAGCAGTCAATCGGGGCGACAGGGGGTTTTCTATGGCTACACCTTC	CASSQSGRQGVFYGYTF
-	TRBV7-3	-	TRBJ1-5	TGTGCCAGCAGCCAAACGGGGGGAGGCAATCAGCCCCAGCATTTT	CASSQTGGGNQPQHF
-	TRBV11-2	-	TRBJ2-7	TGTGCCAGCAGCTTAGACCGGACTCCCTACTACGAGCAGTACTTC	CASSLDRTPYYEQYF
-	TRBV9	-	TRBJ1-3	TGTGCCAGCAGCGTAGGATCAGGGTTCGGTGGAAACACCATATATTTT	CASSVGSGFGGNTIYF
-	TRBV28	TRBD2	TRBJ2-7	TGTGCCAGCAGTCCCCGGGGAGGGGCCGACGAGCAGTACTTC	CASSPRGGADEQYF
-	TRBV5-1	TRBD2	TRBJ2-5	TGCGCCAGCAGCATCTATAGCGGGCCTCTTCAAGAGACCCAGTACTTC	CASSIYSGPLQETQYF
-	TRBV7-9	-	TRBJ1-4	TGTGCCAGCAGCTTCTCCGGGGAGCGAGAAAAACTGTTTTTT	CASSFSGEREKLFF
-	TRBV5-1	TRBD2	TRBJ2-2	TGCGCCAGCAGCTATTTAGCGGGAAACACCGGGGAGCTGTTTTTT	CASSYLAGNTGELFF
-	TRBV30	TRBD1	TRBJ1-4	TGTGCCTGCGCACAGGGGGCATATGAAAAACTGTTTTTT	CACAQGAYEKLFF
-	TRBV9	TRBD1	TRBJ2-5	TGTGCCAGCAGCCCGAGGAGGGACAGGGAAGAGACCCAGTACTTC	CASSPRRDREETQYF
few	TRBV18	-	TRBJ2-1	TGTGCCAGCTCACCCCCGGAGCAATCCTACAATGAGCAGTTCTTC	CASSPPEQSYNEQFF
-	TRBV7-2	-	TRBJ2-4	TGTGCCAGCAGCTTAGGTGCGGGCCCCAAAAACATTCAGTACTTC	CASSLGAGPKNIQYF
-	TRBV7-2	-	TRBJ2-7	TGTGCCAGCACCAGGGATGGAGGGTCTAGCTACGAGCAGTACTTC	CASTRDGGSSYEQYF
-	TRBV5-1	TRBD1	TRBJ1-2	TGCGCCAGCAGCACCGGTGGAGGGGGCGGATATGGCTACACCTTC	CASSTGGGGGYGYTF
-	TRBV7-2	-	TRBJ1-2	TGTGCCAGCAGCTTCGACAAGATCTATGGCTACACCTTC	CASSFDKIYGYTF
-	TRBV7-2	-	TRBJ2-3	TGTGCCAGCAGCCCGGGGGTCACAGATACGCAGTATTTT	CASSPGVTDTQYF
-	TRBV19	TRBD1	TRBJ1-5	TGTGCCACCGCAAACAGGGGAATCCCCAATCAGCCCCAGCATTTT	CATANRGIPNQPQHF
-	TRBV19	TRBD1	TRBJ2-2	TGTGCCAGTAGTCCCGGGACAGGGATTCGAGAGCTGTTTTTT	CASSPGTGIRELFF
few	TRBV28	-	TRBJ1-4	TGTGCCAGCAGGAGATCAACTAATGAAAAACTGTTTTTT	CASRRSTNEKLFF
-	TRBV2	-	TRBJ1-3	TGTGCCAGCAGCGCAGGGTTCTCTGGAAACACCATATATTTT	CASSAGFSGNTIYF
-	TRBV5-8	TRBD1	TRBJ1-4	TGTGCCAGCAGCCCCGGACAGGGCTTCACTAATGAAAAACTGTTTTTT	CASSPGQGFTNEKLFF
few	TRBV12-3/TRBV12-4	-	TRBJ2-2	TGTGCCAGCGTCAAAACCGGGGAGCTGTTTTTT	CASVKTGELFF